Shown below are 6 T cell receptor beta chains from a single sample sequenced in a study of identical twins. Via MiXCR, TCRdb re-called the 5' RACE reads, giving one row per CDR3 protein. This sample has about 260,000 distinct CDR3 sequences; roughly 7% occur once, and the top ten carry roughly 3.6%. The data were also submitted as part of a second study, on yellow fever vaccine responses in identical twins.

The sequenced material came from memory (CD45RO+) T cells sorted from blood. Every receptor here comes from a woman younger than 30 in good health.

This clonotype was seen repeatedly, ten times or more. V is TRBV10-3 and J is TRBJ2-7; D is perhaps TRBD1 (6 bases). V shed 5 bases and J shed 3 bases, with 11 bases lying between them. The V gene's germline CDR1 is ENHRY and CDR2 SYGVKD. This CDR3 has 13 residues. In nucleotides, the CDR3 is TGTGCCATCAGTAAACAGGGTAACTACGAGCAGTACGTC. This encodes CAISKQGNYEQYV.

The sample holds many counts of this clonotype. The chain joins TRBV10-3 to TRBJ2-7; TRBD2 matches at 7 bases. The CDR3 extends over 14 amino acids. Germline-derived CDR1 and CDR2 are ENHRY and SYGVKD. Trimming cost V 8 bases and J 0 bases; bases outside gene matches: 7. CDR3 nucleotide sequence: TGTGCCATCCTAGCGGAGGACCGCTCCTACGAGCAGTACTTC. This codes for CAILAEDRSYEQYF.

This clonotype was detected many times. V is TRBV20-1 and J is TRBJ2-2; TRBD2 agrees at 7 bases. The V gene's germline CDR1 is DFQATT and CDR2 SNEGSKA (reference sequence). V lost 1 base, J lost 5 bases, and 7 bases stayed unmatched. The CDR3 consists of 15 residues. CDR3 sequence: CSARVAGVGTGELFF. The CDR3 coding sequence is TGCAGTGCTAGAGTGGCGGGAGTTGGTACCGGGGAGCTGTTTTTT.

The rearrangement uses TRBV2 and TRBJ2-2; 7 bases are shared with TRBD2. The J segment lost 7 bases and the V segment lost 1 base, leaving 3 bases of the junction unmatched. Germline CDR1 and CDR2: SNHLY and FYNNEI. This CDR3 has 14 amino acids. Written as DNA, the CDR3 is TGTGCCAGCAGTGAAGATGGGGGGGACGGGGAGCTGTTTTTT. It is translated as CASSEDGGDGELFF. The full variable domain, in which reference TRBV2 and TRBJ2-2 provide the parts outside the CDR3, is EPEVTQTPSHQVTQMGQEVILRCVPISNHLYFYWYRQILGQKVEFLVSFYNNEISEKSEIFDDQFSVERPDGSNFTLKIRSTKLEDSAMYFCASSEDGGDGELFFGEGSRLTVL.

The V gene is TRBV20-1, the J gene TRBJ2-3; 9 bases are shared with TRBD2. J lost 1 base, V lost 6 bases, and 8 bases had no gene match. The CDR3 has 15 residues. Germline-derived CDR1 and CDR2 are DFQATT and SNEGSKA (reference sequence). In DNA form, the CDR3 reads TGCAGTGCCCCAGGGGAGCGGGAGGGCACAGATACGCAGTATTTT. Translated: CSAPGEREGTDTQYF.

At least ten counts were recorded for this clonotype. This chain connects TRBV5-1 to TRBJ1-1; D is unclear. Trimming took off 0 bases at V and 8 bases at J, with 17 bases between the two ends. Germline assignment: CDR1 SGHRS and CDR2 YFSETQ. This CDR3 has 15 amino acids. The CDR3 nucleotides read TGCGCCAGCAGCTTGGATTATGGTGGCGCGACGGAAGCTTTCTTT. As protein: CASSLDYGGATEAFF.